The TCR beta chain described here comes from a study of cytomegalovirus exposure and HLA in healthy donors. General study results and limits: High specificity and sensitivity for cytomegalovirus status were reported for the classifier. A few CMV-associated chains were confirmed in vitro to be specific for CMV antigens.

The V and J ends lost 0 bases and 5 bases respectively, with 4 bases between them. The CDR3 totals 12 residues. Germline-derived CDR1 and CDR2 are MNHNY and SVGAGI (reference sequence). Note on this clone: Its antigen is unidentified.

Clones were read by immunoSEQ multiplex PCR, and TCRdb kept only the in-frame ones, dropping some. The sample contains about 150,000 clones, 75% to 90% of which appear only once. The source is a man younger than 35 in good health and CMV-seropositive. The sequenced sample consisted of PBMCs. J is TRBJ2-5 and V is TRBV6-6; D is ambiguous. The CDR3 DNA sequence: TGTGCCAGCAGTTACTCGGCCGAGACCCAGTACTTC. It codes for CASSYSAETQYF.